This passage covers 5 T cell receptor beta chains from one sample sequenced in a study of a mutant IDH1 vaccine in newly diagnosed glioma. The method was immunoSEQ multiplex PCR; TCRdb's version includes in-frame clones alone and lacks a portion of them. Altogether about 61,000 clones are present, about 80% being singletons, with the ten largest covering over 4.5%. Specified time point: week 11, during vaccination. Vaccination comprised doses that each held 300 ug of mutant IDH1 20-mer peptide, plus topical imiquimod. These receptors have no known antigen. The sequencing here drew on PBMCs, taken from a glioma patient whose treatment included an IDH1 peptide vaccine. The receptors here all came from a man between 45 and 60 years old with glioma.

CDR3 protein: CASSPRSAGELFF. DNA for the CDR3: TGTGCCAGCTCACCACGCTCCGCCGGGGAGCTGTTTTTT. The J gene is TRBJ2-2, the V gene TRBV18; D remains ambiguous. The CDR3 has 13 amino acids. Germline loops: CDR1 KGHSH, CDR2 LQKENI. The V and J ends lost 1 base and 6 bases respectively, with 6 bases between them.

The genes are TRBV7-2 and TRBJ1-5, with no clear D. The CDR3 is 13 residues long. Germline V CDR1 and CDR2: SGHTA, FQGNSA. V was clipped by 1 base and J by 4 bases, with 5 bases between them. The CDR3 DNA follows: TGTGCCAGCAGCTTAGAAACTAATCAGCCCCAGCATTTT. Protein product: CASSLETNQPQHF.

This chain links TRBV5-5 with TRBJ2-1; D call uncertain. The CDR3 consists of 14 residues. The germline V gene encodes CDR1 SGHKS and CDR2 YYEKEE (reference sequence). Trimming pared 6 bases from V and 4 bases from J, leaving 14 bases between. The CDR3 protein is CASTIEVSYNEQFF. In DNA, the CDR3 is TGTGCCAGCACCATTGAAGTATCTTACAATGAGCAGTTCTTC.

V and J are TRBV10-3 and TRBJ2-1, with 12 nucleotides matching TRBD1. CDR1 is ENHRY, CDR2 SYGVKD, per germline. The V gene end was trimmed by 6 bases and the J gene end by 8 bases; junction bases not matched to a gene: 8. CDR3 length equals 15 residues. CDR3 nucleotide sequence: TGTGCCATCAGCGAGGGGACAGGGGGCTCCCATGAGCAGTTCTTC. Amino acids: CAISEGTGGSHEQFF.

The chain carries TRBV19 and TRBJ1-2; 10 nucleotides match TRBD1. The CDR3 spans 17 residues. V trimming: 5 bases; J trimming: 2 bases; junction bases outside the gene matches: 11. Germline CDR1 LNHDA, CDR2 SQIVND (reference sequence). The CDR3 coding sequence is TGTGCCAGTAGTCTTGCCCGGGACAGGGGCGCCAACTATGGCTACACCTTC. It is translated as CASSLARDRGANYGYTF.